This T cell receptor (beta chain) came from a study of Graves' ophthalmopathy and Graves' hyperthyroidism. If no ophthalmopathy appeared within 18 months of follow-up, hyperthyroidism was termed stable. CDR1 and CDR2 (germline): MNHEY, SVGAGI. The V gene end was trimmed by 0 bases and the J gene end by 2 bases; junction bases not matched to a gene: 4. The CDR3 has 16 amino acids. Amplified material comprised TCR beta CDR3 regions derived from RNA transcripts. The first-round RT-PCR employed HTBI primers together with the Qiagen OneStep RT-PCR kit. A multiplex PCR was then performed as the second round. MiXCR was run by TCRdb on the multiplex PCR reads, yielding one entry per CDR3 protein. The repertoire consists of just over 600,000 distinct CDR3 sequences, with about 24% occurring once and the leading ten covering approximately 7%.

This sequence was found in a woman aged 18-35 years with stable Graves' hyperthyroidism. Some clones in this sample may be carry-over from other donors' samples. This sequence joins TRBV6-5 and TRBJ2-7, with 10 bases lining up with TRBD2. Sequenced material: peripheral blood. In DNA form, the CDR3 reads TGTGCCAGCAGTTACTCGCTCGGACTAGCGGCCTACGAGCAGTACTTC. Amino acids: CASSYSLGLAAYEQYF.